One sample yielded the 11 T cell receptor beta chains listed below, sequenced in a study of regulatory T cells in long-lasting Graves disease. Construction of TCR beta libraries relied on iRepertoire HTBI primers and on Arm-PCR targeting CDR3 regions. TCRdb analysed the multiplex PCR reads with MiXCR anew, one entry per CDR3 protein. The data show around 500,000 distinct CDR3 sequences, with 12% seen just once and approximately 9.6% held by the top ten. As for time point: newly diagnosed GD, antithyroid drugs for less than 3 months. Preparation of the TCR library used RNA extracted from PBMCs. The same sample was also used in a study of T cells in Graves' hyperthyroidism and ophthalmopathy.

The specimen was peripheral blood mononuclear cells (PBMCs), collected at new diagnosis, from a patient treated with antithyroid drugs. All receptors derive from a woman aged 25 to 39 with Graves disease.

The rearrangement links TRBV2 to TRBJ1-5; TRBD1 might be the D (5 bases). The CDR3 extends over 13 amino acids. V dropped 4 bases and J dropped 6 bases, with 10 bases sitting between them. Germline loops: CDR1 SNHLY, CDR2 FYNNEI. This CDR3 is CASSAGSAQPQHF. The CDR3 coding sequence is TGTGCCAGCAGTGCAGGGAGCGCTCAGCCCCAGCATTTT.

This clonotype was recorded at least ten times. The genes are TRBV6-1 and TRBJ1-5; no clear D. Germline V gives CDR1 MNHNS, CDR2 SASEGT. This CDR3 has 18 amino acids. The germline V and J ends were trimmed by 4 bases and 0 bases, with 19 bases remaining between them. The CDR3 protein is CASSGISVRSFSNQPQHF. CDR3 nucleotides: TGTGCCAGCAGTGGGATCTCAGTCCGGAGCTTTAGCAATCAGCCCCAGCATTTT.

In its sample, this clonotype was seen a few times. The chain employs TRBV20-1 and TRBJ2-7, with TRBD1 matching 9 bases. With 5 bases clipped from V and 0 bases from J, the junction kept 11 bases outside the gene matches. Germline CDR1 reads DFQATT; CDR2 reads SNEGSKA (reference sequence). The CDR3 covers 16 residues. CDR3 bases: TGCAGTGCTGTTGGAGGGACAGGGCTTAACTCCTACGAGCAGTACTTC. Residues: CSAVGGTGLNSYEQYF.

This clonotype has a count of ten or more. The V and J genes are TRBV2 and TRBJ1-3; 9 nucleotides line up with TRBD1. Germline V gives CDR1 SNHLY, CDR2 FYNNEI. V trimming: 6 bases; J trimming: 8 bases; junction bases outside the gene matches: 2. The CDR3 spans 12 residues. The CDR3 sequence is CASRDRGDTIYF. The CDR3 DNA follows: TGTGCCAGCAGGGACAGGGGAGACACCATATATTTT.

Ten or more counts support this clonotype. The V and J genes are TRBV10-3 and TRBJ2-7; D not resolved. CDR3 length: 14 residues. V lost 0 bases and J 0 bases, leaving 6 bases between the germline ends. Germline V gene lookup returns CDR1 ENHRY and CDR2 SYGVKD. The CDR3, as DNA: TGTGCCATCAGTGAGTCTAGCTTCTCCTACGAGCAGTACTTC. As protein: CAISESSFSYEQYF.

This clonotype was observed many times. The genes are TRBV2 and TRBJ1-5; D may be TRBD1 (6 bases). This CDR3 comprises 13 residues. V lost 8 bases, J lost 3 bases, and 11 bases lay in between. Germline V gene data show CDR1 as SNHLY and CDR2 as FYNNEI. The CDR3 bases are TGTGCCAGCCTCCGGGACAACAATCAGCCCCAGCATTTT. Amino acids: CASLRDNNQPQHF.

A few counts support this clonotype. The CDR3 sequence: CASSSRDRGWDTQYF. For the CDR3, the DNA is TGCGCCAGCAGCTCCCGGGACAGGGGGTGGGATACGCAGTATTTT. This chain joins TRBV4-3 and TRBJ2-3, with 11 nucleotides matching TRBD1. CDR1 is LGHNA and CDR2 is YSLEER in the germline V gene. The trim removed 5 bases at V and 6 bases at J, leaving 7 bases unmatched. This CDR3 is 15 amino acids long.

This clonotype was counted at least ten times. The J gene is TRBJ2-1, the V gene TRBV11-3; TRBD1 is a possible D gene (6 bases). In germline, CDR1 is SGHNT, CDR2 YENEEA. Trimming shortened V by 4 bases and J by 4 bases, and 17 bases separated the two germline ends. The CDR3 totals 16 residues. The CDR3 sequence: CASSSSRGVGYNEQFF. The CDR3 DNA reads as TGTGCCAGCAGCTCCAGCAGGGGTGTAGGGTACAATGAGCAGTTCTTC.

This clonotype was seen many times. CDR3: CASSRTGTEAYEQYF. The CDR3 DNA is TGCGCCAGCAGCCGGACCGGGACTGAAGCCTACGAGCAGTACTTC. The J gene is TRBJ2-7, the V gene TRBV4-3, with D perhaps TRBD2 (6 bases). V was cut by 4 bases and J by 2 bases, with 15 bases left in between. The CDR3 runs to 15 residues. CDR1 LGHNA and CDR2 YSLEER come from the germline V gene.

This clonotype appeared many times. The chain is built from TRBV2 and TRBJ2-1; maybe TRBD1 (6 bases). The V gene lost 5 bases and the J gene lost 2 bases, with 7 bases spanning the gap. The CDR3 covers 13 residues. The V gene's germline CDR1 is SNHLY and CDR2 FYNNEI. This CDR3 reads CASSYRAYNEQFF. CDR3 in DNA: TGTGCCAGCAGTTACAGGGCCTACAATGAGCAGTTCTTC.

This clonotype was seen many times. V gene TRBV6-2 or TRBV6-3 combines with J gene TRBJ2-7; 11 bases are shared with TRBD2. V shed 8 bases, J shed 4 bases, and the junction held 10 bases outside the gene matches. The CDR3 contains 15 residues. Germline CDR1 and CDR2: MNHEY and SVGEGT. CDR3 amino acids: CASRTLAGGLYEQYF. The CDR3 DNA follows: TGTGCCAGCCGGACTTTAGCGGGAGGGTTGTACGAGCAGTACTTC.